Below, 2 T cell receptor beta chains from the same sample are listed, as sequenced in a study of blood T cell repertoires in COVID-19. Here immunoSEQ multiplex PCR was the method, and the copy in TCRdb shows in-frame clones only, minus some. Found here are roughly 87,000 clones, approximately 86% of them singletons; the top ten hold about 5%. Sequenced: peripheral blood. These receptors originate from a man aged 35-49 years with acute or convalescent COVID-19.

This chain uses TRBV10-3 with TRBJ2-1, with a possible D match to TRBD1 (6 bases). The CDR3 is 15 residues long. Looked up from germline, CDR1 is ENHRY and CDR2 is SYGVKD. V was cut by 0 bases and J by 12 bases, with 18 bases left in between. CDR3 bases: TGTGCCATCAGTGAGTCGAGGGGGAAGGGGATCGGGCAGTTCTTC. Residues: CAISESRGKGIGQFF.

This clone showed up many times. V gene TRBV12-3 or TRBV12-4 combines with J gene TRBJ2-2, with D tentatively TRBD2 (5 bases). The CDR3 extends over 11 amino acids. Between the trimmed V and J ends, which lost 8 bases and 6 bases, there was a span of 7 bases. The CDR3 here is CASRGSGELFF. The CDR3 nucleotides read TGTGCCAGCCGGGGATCCGGGGAGCTGTTTTTT.